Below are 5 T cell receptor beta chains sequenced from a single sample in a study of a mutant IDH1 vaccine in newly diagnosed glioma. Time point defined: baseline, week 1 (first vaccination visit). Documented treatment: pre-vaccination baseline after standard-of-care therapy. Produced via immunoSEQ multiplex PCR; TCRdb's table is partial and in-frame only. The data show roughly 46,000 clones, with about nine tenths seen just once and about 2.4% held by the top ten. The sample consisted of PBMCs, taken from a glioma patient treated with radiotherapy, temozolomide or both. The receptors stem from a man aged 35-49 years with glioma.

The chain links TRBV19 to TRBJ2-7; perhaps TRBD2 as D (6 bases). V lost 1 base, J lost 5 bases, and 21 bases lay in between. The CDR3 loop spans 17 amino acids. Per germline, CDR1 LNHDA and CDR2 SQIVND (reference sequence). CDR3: CASSIGGPGSGRNEQYF. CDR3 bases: TGTGCCAGTAGTATAGGGGGCCCTGGTTCAGGGAGGAACGAGCAGTACTTC.

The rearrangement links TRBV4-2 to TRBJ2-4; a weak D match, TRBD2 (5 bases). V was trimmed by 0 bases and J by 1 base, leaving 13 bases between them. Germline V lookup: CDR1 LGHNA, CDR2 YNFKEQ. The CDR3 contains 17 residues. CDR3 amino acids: CASSQDTKRVAKNIQYF. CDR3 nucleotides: TGTGCCAGCAGCCAAGATACAAAGAGGGTGGCCAAAAACATTCAGTACTTC.

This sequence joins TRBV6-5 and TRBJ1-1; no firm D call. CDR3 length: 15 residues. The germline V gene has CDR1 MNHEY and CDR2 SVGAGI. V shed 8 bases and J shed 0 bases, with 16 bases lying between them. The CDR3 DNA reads TGTGCCAGCCACCGCGTTTGGCCCTTGAACACTGAAGCTTTCTTT. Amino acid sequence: CASHRVWPLNTEAFF.

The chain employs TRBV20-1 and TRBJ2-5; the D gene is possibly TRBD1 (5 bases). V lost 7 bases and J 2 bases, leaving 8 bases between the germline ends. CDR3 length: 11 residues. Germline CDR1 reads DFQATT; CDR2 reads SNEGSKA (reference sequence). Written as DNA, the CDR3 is TGCAGTGTACGGACACAAGAGACCCAGTACTTC. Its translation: CSVRTQETQYF.

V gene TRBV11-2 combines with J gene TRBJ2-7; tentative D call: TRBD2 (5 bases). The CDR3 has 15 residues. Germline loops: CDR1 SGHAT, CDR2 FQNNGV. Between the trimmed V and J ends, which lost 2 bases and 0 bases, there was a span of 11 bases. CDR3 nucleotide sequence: TGTGCCAGCAGCTTATCCCAGGCGGGCTCCTACGAGCAGTACTTC. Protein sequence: CASSLSQAGSYEQYF.